This T cell receptor beta chain derives from a study of neoadjuvant anti-PD-1 for oral cavity cancer. Unmatched junction bases numbered 8, after V lost 2 bases and J lost 4 bases. This CDR3 region has 17 residues. Germline CDR1 is SGHTA and CDR2 is FQGTGA. Generated by immunoSEQ multiplex PCR, the TCRdb table keeps only in-frame clones and is missing some. The table lists more than 10,000 clones, around 56% of them singletons. V and J are TRBV7-3 and TRBJ2-2, with 9 nucleotides matching TRBD1. The clonotype comes from a person aged 35-79 years with oral cavity squamous cell carcinoma. The sample here was tumor tissue, taken before nivolumab (anti-PD-1) treatment. As DNA, the CDR3 is TGTGCCAGCAGCTTACGGGCCGGGACAGGGACCACCGGGGAGCTGTTTTTT. This encodes CASSLRAGTGTTGELFF.